These 15 T cell receptor beta chains were sequenced from one sample in a study of cytomegalovirus exposure and HLA in healthy donors. It was with 60 Vbeta and 13 Jbeta primers that the PCR ran. Assay: immunoSEQ multiplex PCR; the TCRdb copy retains only in-frame clones and omits some. Here the sample spans about 160,000 clones, around 84% being singletons. Sample: PBMCs. The origin of the receptors is a man aged 18 to 29 in good health and CMV-seronegative.

The chain links TRBV4-2 to TRBJ1-1; 8 nucleotides align to TRBD1. The CDR3 loop spans 15 amino acids. Germline trimming cut 1 base from V and 3 bases from J; bases unmatched to any gene: 4. The germline CDR1 and CDR2 sequences are LGHNA and YNFKEQ. In DNA, the CDR3 is TGTGCCAGCAGCCAAGTTCACAGGGGGGACACTGAAGCTTTCTTT. Residues: CASSQVHRGDTEAFF.

The rearrangement uses TRBV2 and TRBJ2-5; unclear D gene. Trimming took 4 bases from V and 4 from J, leaving 7 bases between them. The CDR3 spans 12 residues. Germline V CDR1 and CDR2: SNHLY, FYNNEI. The CDR3 DNA sequence: TGTGCCAGCAGTGGAGAGTTAGAGACCCAGTACTTC. This translates into CASSGELETQYF.

The rearrangement joins TRBV27 to TRBJ2-4; 7 positions agree with TRBD1. Germline V lookup: CDR1 MNHEY, CDR2 SMNVEV (reference sequence). CDR3 length equals 16 residues. The ends lost 5 bases at V and 0 bases at J; junction bases unmatched: 7. CDR3 DNA: TGTGCCAGCAGTCCCGACAGGGCTGGAGCCAAAAACATTCAGTACTTC. It translates to CASSPDRAGAKNIQYF.

This clone came up once. This rearrangement joins TRBV29-1 to TRBJ1-2; D gene uncertain. V was clipped by 4 bases and J by 3 bases, with 9 bases between them. This CDR3 spans 12 amino acids. The germline V gene encodes CDR1 SQVTM and CDR2 ANQGSEA. In DNA, the CDR3 is TGCAGCGTTGTTGCGGACTACTATGGCTACACCTTC. As protein: CSVVADYYGYTF.

The CDR3 nucleotides read TGTGCCAGCAGCTTAGCAGGGGGGAGCACTGAAGCTTTCTTT. This codes for CASSLAGGSTEAFF. The chain recombines TRBV11-3 with TRBJ1-1; 7 nucleotides line up with TRBD1. Germline V lookup: CDR1 SGHNT, CDR2 YENEEA. There are 14 residues in the CDR3. J gave up 4 bases and V 1 base, and 3 bases lay outside the gene matches.

This sequence joins TRBV11-2 and TRBJ1-2, with D maybe TRBD1 (6 bases). Germline V lookup: CDR1 SGHAT, CDR2 FQNNGV. Trimming shortened V by 6 bases and J by 0 bases, and 23 bases separated the two germline ends. CDR3 size: 18 residues. In DNA, the CDR3 is TGTGCCAGCAGGCGTGGTGGGGTCAGGGGACCTACTAACTATGGCTACACCTTC. This translates into CASRRGGVRGPTNYGYTF.

The chain couples TRBV9 to TRBJ2-2; TRBD1 matches at 8 bases. With V trimmed by 0 bases and J by 5 bases, 6 bases remained unmatched. The germline CDR1 and CDR2 sequences are SGDLS and YYNGEE. The CDR3 loop spans 16 amino acids. CDR3 in amino acids: CASSVVGQGATGELFF. The CDR3 DNA reads TGTGCCAGCAGCGTAGTTGGGCAGGGGGCGACCGGGGAGCTGTTTTTT.

The chain links TRBV5-1 to TRBJ1-1; D not resolved. Germline CDR1 and CDR2: SGHRS and YFSETQ. V dropped 0 bases and J dropped 1 base, with 7 bases sitting between them. The CDR3 sequence is 14 residues long. DNA for the CDR3: TGCGCCAGCAGCTTGGATTTGAGGAACACTGAAGCTTTCTTT. This gives the protein CASSLDLRNTEAFF.

The CDR3 is CASSFRQGPYNEQFF. The CDR3 DNA reads as TGTGCCAGCAGTTTCCGACAGGGGCCCTACAATGAGCAGTTCTTC. The chain couples TRBV6-5 to TRBJ2-1, with TRBD1 matching 8 bases. CDR3 length: 15 amino acids. Trimming took 4 bases from V and 2 from J; bases not matched to a gene: 4. Germline assignment: CDR1 MNHEY and CDR2 SVGAGI.

Written as DNA, the CDR3 is TGTGCCAGCAGCTTCGCCCGGGACACCTTCTCCTACAATGAGCAGTTCTTC. This gives the protein CASSFARDTFSYNEQFF. V usage is TRBV7-8 and J usage is TRBJ2-1; D perhaps matches TRBD1 (6 bases). This CDR3 is 17 amino acids long. Trimming took 3 bases from V and 0 from J, leaving 15 bases between them. The germline V gene encodes CDR1 SGHVS and CDR2 FQNEAQ. The full variable domain, with the rest looked up from reference TRBV7-8 and TRBJ2-1, is GAGVSQSPRYKVAKRGQDVALRCDPISGHVSLFWYQQALGQGPEFLTYFQNEAQLDKSGLPSDRFFAERPEGSVSTLKIQRTQQEDSAVYLCASSFARDTFSYNEQFFGPGTRLTVL.

The genes are TRBV4-2 and TRBJ1-5; D not resolved. This CDR3 contains 13 residues. The germline gives CDR1 LGHNA, CDR2 YNFKEQ. V was shortened by 0 bases and J by 14 bases, with 14 bases between the two germline ends. CDR3 residues: CASSQDWTGRKHF. In nucleotides, the CDR3 is TGTGCCAGCAGCCAAGACTGGACGGGGAGGAAGCATTTT.

The chain is built from TRBV25-1 and TRBJ1-1; D gene ambiguous. This CDR3 region has 12 residues. Per germline, CDR1 MGHDK and CDR2 SYGVNS. V dropped 3 bases and J dropped 3 bases, with 5 bases sitting between them. The CDR3 here is CASSDPDTEAFF. CDR3 nucleotides: TGTGCCAGCAGTGATCCGGACACTGAAGCTTTCTTT. The whole variable domain, filled in from reference TRBV25-1 and TRBJ1-1, reads EADIYQTPRYLVIGTGKKITLECSQTMGHDKMYWYQQDPGMELHLIHYSYGVNSTEKGDLSSESTVSRIRTEHFPLTLESARPSHTSQYLCASSDPDTEAFFGQGTRLTVV.

This sequence joins TRBV7-3 and TRBJ2-5; 7 bases are a match to TRBD2. Unmatched junction bases numbered 1, after V lost 5 bases and J lost 1 base. The CDR3 consists of 13 residues. The germline gives CDR1 SGHTA, CDR2 FQGTGA. CDR3: CASSRLAQETQYF. The CDR3 coding sequence is TGTGCCAGCAGCCGACTAGCCCAAGAGACCCAGTACTTC.

The CDR3: CASSYSRQGFYEQYF. Written as DNA, the CDR3 is TGTGCCAGCAGTTACTCGAGGCAGGGATTCTACGAGCAGTACTTC. This chain uses TRBV6-5 with TRBJ2-7; weak D call: TRBD1 (5 bases). Germline assignment: CDR1 MNHEY and CDR2 SVGAGI. Trimming cost V 0 bases and J 3 bases, with 12 bases left between them. The CDR3 loop spans 15 amino acids.

CDR3 in amino acids: CASSLNSYNEQFF. CDR3 nucleotides: TGCGCCAGCAGCTTGAACAGCTACAATGAGCAGTTCTTC. V gene TRBV5-1 combines with J gene TRBJ2-1; no clear D. Per germline, CDR1 SGHRS and CDR2 YFSETQ. The CDR3 has 13 amino acids. The germline V and J ends were trimmed by 1 base and 3 bases, with 5 bases remaining between them.